The clone carrying this T cell receptor beta chain was counted a few times. Its antigen is unknown. The V end was cut by 8 bases, the J end by 2 bases, with 10 bases between. Germline loops: CDR1 MGHRA, CDR2 YSYEKL. This CDR3 is 13 amino acids long. The data are from a study of T cells in Graves' hyperthyroidism and ophthalmopathy. General study points: Stable hyperthyroidism was told apart from ophthalmopathy by a model built on 13 V-J features.

Amplification of TCR beta CDR3 regions used RNA as the template. TCR CDR3 underwent first-round RT-PCR with the HTBI primer set. One entry per CDR3 protein results from TCRdb running MiXCR on the multiplex PCR reads. The data contain roughly 580,000 distinct CDR3 sequences, approximately 15% of them seen just once; the ten biggest clones take up roughly 6.2%. The genes are TRBV4-1 and TRBJ2-1; D is undetermined. The sequenced sample was blood. This clonotype originated in a woman in her thirties with Graves' hyperthyroidism that later progressed to Graves' ophthalmopathy. DNA for the CDR3: TGCGCCAGCCTGGACCGTGCCTACAATGAGCAGTTCTTC. Translated, it gives CASLDRAYNEQFF.